This TCR beta chain was sequenced during a study of blood T cells in healthy people across ages. The overall study: Per two T cells, template switching captured roughly one barcoded beta molecule. Overall study results and limits: Among long-lived donors, naive CD4+ cells were more numerous and diversity higher than in aged donors.

This clonotype was detected a few times. The antigen is undetermined. CDR1 SGHKS and CDR2 YYEKEE come from the germline V gene (reference sequence). The V and J ends lost 4 bases and 0 bases respectively, with 12 bases between them. The CDR3 sequence is 15 residues long. Then a second PCR, running roughly 7 to 11 cycles, was carried out with a sample-barcoded 5' primer and a J-beta primer mix. MiXCR was run by TCRdb on the 5' RACE reads, yielding one entry per CDR3 protein. Of around 800,000 distinct CDR3 sequences listed, 44% were seen once; the top ten hold roughly a fifth. Samples each had at least 6 micrograms of total RNA extracted.

The sequenced sample consisted of blood. This chain uses TRBV5-5 with TRBJ2-3; possible D gene TRBD1, 6 bases. This TCR derives from a man in his sixties in good health. The CDR3 region has the DNA TGTGCCAGCAGCCGTGGGACATCCAGCACAGATACGCAGTATTTT. Protein: CASSRGTSSTDTQYF.